One sample yielded the 4 T cell receptor beta chains listed below, sequenced in a study of blood T cells in healthy people across ages. Sample-barcoded 5' priming and a J-beta primer mix drove a second PCR of about 6 to 12 cycles. MiXCR was run by TCRdb on the 5' RACE reads, yielding one entry per CDR3 protein. The sample contains over a million distinct CDR3 sequences, 20% to 25% of which appear only once. These data also formed part of another study, on T cells of mothers and their children.

The sequenced sample was blood. These receptors all come from a girl aged 2 to 10 in good health.

This clonotype was detected only a few times. The J gene is TRBJ2-5, the V gene TRBV6-1, with 11 bases identical to TRBD2. With the DNA end fitting TRBJ2-7 better, the J assignment may be wrong. Looked up from germline, CDR1 is MNHNS and CDR2 is SASEGT. CDR3 length: 16 amino acids. CDR3 bases: TGTGCCAGCAGCGTCCGACTAGCGGGAAGCTCCTACGAGCAGTACTTC. It encodes CASSVRLAGSSYEQYF.

This clonotype was counted between two and nine times. The rearrangement joins TRBV20-1 to TRBJ2-5, with TRBD2 matching over 13 bases. The V gene's germline CDR1 is DFQATT and CDR2 SNEGSKA (reference sequence). The V segment lost 5 bases and the J segment 5 bases; nucleotides outside the gene matches: 5. The CDR3 contains 14 residues. Written as DNA, the CDR3 is TGCAGTGCTCCGACGACTAGCGGGAGGGAGACCCAGTACTTC. Amino acid sequence: CSAPTTSGRETQYF.

The rearrangement links TRBV7-2 to TRBJ2-1; 13 bases are shared with TRBD2. The J call may be incorrect, as the DNA end agrees better with TRBJ2-5. From germline, CDR1 is SGHTA and CDR2 FQGNSA. This CDR3 spans 17 amino acids. CDR3 in amino acids: CASSLALTSGRVETQYF. The DNA of the CDR3 is TGTGCCAGCAGCTTAGCCCTTACTAGCGGGAGGGTGGAGACCCAGTACTTC.

The chain is built from TRBV20-1 and TRBJ2-5; 7 nucleotides line up with TRBD2. Germline CDR1 is DFQATT and CDR2 is SNEGSKA (reference sequence). V lost 3 bases, J lost 5 bases, and 3 bases stayed unmatched. The CDR3 spans 12 residues. CDR3 in amino acids: CSASWREETQYF. The CDR3 DNA reads TGCAGTGCTAGTTGGCGGGAGGAGACCCAGTACTTC.